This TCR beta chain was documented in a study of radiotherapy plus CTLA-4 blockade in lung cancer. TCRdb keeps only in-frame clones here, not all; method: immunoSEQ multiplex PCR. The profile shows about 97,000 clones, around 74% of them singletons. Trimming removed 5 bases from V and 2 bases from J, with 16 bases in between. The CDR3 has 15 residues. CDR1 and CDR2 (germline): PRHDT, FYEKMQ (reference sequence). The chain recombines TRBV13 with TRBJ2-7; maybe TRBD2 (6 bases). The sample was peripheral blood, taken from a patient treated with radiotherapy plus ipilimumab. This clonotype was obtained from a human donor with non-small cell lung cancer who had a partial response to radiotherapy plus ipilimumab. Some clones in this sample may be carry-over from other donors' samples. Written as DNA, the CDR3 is TGTGCCAGCAGCGACCATCGGGCGGGGACCTACGAGCAGTACTTC. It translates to CASSDHRAGTYEQYF.